These 2 T cell receptor beta chains share one sample of origin, sequenced in a study of cytomegalovirus exposure and HLA in healthy donors. The PCR was carried out with 60 Vbeta primers and 13 Jbeta primers. The data were produced by immunoSEQ multiplex PCR, yet TCRdb's version contains in-frame clones alone and is incomplete. The sample carries nearly 200,000 clones, around 87% recorded once. Material for sequencing was PBMCs. All receptors come from a man aged 25-45 years in good health and CMV-seronegative.

The V call is TRBV2, the J call TRBJ1-6; unclear D gene. The CDR3 covers 14 residues. Germline V lookup: CDR1 SNHLY, CDR2 FYNNEI. The germline V and J ends were trimmed by 2 bases and 9 bases, with 11 bases remaining between them. CDR3 sequence reads: CASSEQQSPSPLHF. In DNA, the CDR3 is TGTGCCAGCAGTGAACAACAGAGTCCTTCACCCCTCCACTTT.

The gene calls are TRBV19 and TRBJ1-1, with a tentative D call TRBD1 (5 bases). The CDR3 length is 15 residues. Germline assignment: CDR1 LNHDA and CDR2 SQIVND (reference sequence). V was shortened by 7 bases and J by 5 bases, with 20 bases between the two germline ends. The CDR3 DNA reads TGTGCCAGTATGTTAAGGGGCTCGGTGGGGACTGAAGCTTTCTTT. Residues: CASMLRGSVGTEAFF.